These T cell receptor beta chains were read from a single sample in a study of T cells after posttransplantation cyclophosphamide. Clones were read by immunoSEQ multiplex PCR, and TCRdb kept only the in-frame ones, dropping some. Altogether 30,000 or so clones were found in the sample, and no singletons occur. The specimen sequenced was PBMCs. The receptors stem from a woman aged 55-75 years in good health, CMV-negative, and a related stem cell transplant donor. The CDR3 runs from the conserved cysteine through the conserved F or W. A D gene is named only where the DNA matches it firmly. Clone size is stated in some rows and not others, as once, few, many or a class when expanded.

j_gene,v_gene,abundance,d_gene,CDR3aa,CDR3nt
TRBJ1-2,TRBV6-2/TRBV6-3,many,TRBD1,CASSQTGTGLVGGYTF,TGTGCCAGCAGTCAAACCGGGACAGGACTTGTGGGTGGCTACACCTTC
TRBJ1-2,TRBV28,many,.,CASSLSPWQGYGYTF,TGTGCCAGCAGTTTATCCCCATGGCAAGGGTATGGCTACACCTTC
TRBJ1-2,TRBV7-9,many,TRBD1,CASYTGGLDYGYTF,TGTGCCAGCTACACAGGGGGTCTCGACTATGGCTACACCTTC
TRBJ1-1,TRBV12-3/TRBV12-4,.,.,CASSPTGRSMNTEAFF,TGTGCCAGCAGTCCTACAGGAAGGTCAATGAACACTGAAGCTTTCTTT
TRBJ1-5,TRBV6-1,many,.,CASSETFRNQPQHF,TGTGCCAGCAGTGAGACATTCAGAAATCAGCCCCAGCATTTT
TRBJ2-2,TRBV9,.,TRBD2,CASSVDASGGAGELFF,TGTGCCAGCAGCGTAGATGCTAGCGGGGGGGCCGGGGAGCTGTTTTTT
TRBJ1-6,TRBV2,many,.,CASSDTDRGNSPLHF,TGTGCCAGCAGTGACACGGACCGCGGGAATTCACCCCTCCACTTT
TRBJ1-1,TRBV11-2,many,TRBD1,CASSLRGGGLFTEAFF,TGTGCCAGCAGCCTTCGGGGAGGGGGCCTTTTCACTGAAGCTTTCTTT
TRBJ1-6,TRBV7-3,many,TRBD1,CASSLVGGSPLHF,TGTGCCAGCAGCTTAGTAGGGGGCTCACCCCTCCACTTT
TRBJ2-1,TRBV5-5,many,TRBD2,CASSAGLVQSNEQFF,TGTGCCAGCAGCGCGGGACTAGTTCAATCCAATGAGCAGTTCTTC
TRBJ2-1,TRBV7-9,.,TRBD1,CASSPRGTVNNEQFF,TGTGCCAGCAGCCCCAGGGGGACGGTGAACAATGAGCAGTTCTTC
TRBJ1-2,TRBV6-4,many,.,CASSGRAPTRGYTF,TGTGCCAGCAGTGGAAGAGCCCCCACGAGAGGCTACACCTTC
TRBJ2-2,TRBV6-5,many,.,CASSPRLAGELFF,TGTGCCAGCAGTCCTAGACTAGCCGGGGAGCTGTTTTTT
TRBJ2-7,TRBV2,many,TRBD1,CASSGDRGSYEQYF,TGTGCCAGCAGTGGGGACAGGGGGTCCTACGAGCAGTACTTC
TRBJ2-1,TRBV2,many,.,CASSAEGNEQFF,TGTGCCAGCAGTGCAGAGGGGAATGAGCAGTTCTTC
TRBJ1-6,TRBV6-1,many,TRBD1,CASRETGGFSPLHF,TGTGCCAGCAGGGAGACAGGGGGCTTTTCACCCCTCCACTTT
TRBJ2-6,TRBV2,few,.,CASSVRGSSGANVLTF,TGTGCCAGCAGTGTTCGGGGTAGCTCTGGGGCCAACGTCCTGACTTTC
TRBJ1-1,TRBV6-6,few,.,CASSYSTETEAFF,TGTGCCAGCAGTTACTCGACTGAAACTGAAGCTTTCTTT
TRBJ2-2,TRBV7-3,many,TRBD2,CASSLTVLSGRDTGELFF,TGTGCCAGCAGCTTAACGGTCCTTAGCGGGAGGGATACCGGGGAGCTGTTTTTT
TRBJ2-3,TRBV29-1,.,.,CSVTEGTDTQYF,TGCAGCGTGACTGAGGGGACAGATACGCAGTATTTT
TRBJ1-5,TRBV12-3/TRBV12-4,.,.,CASSLMGGGQPQHF,TGTGCCAGCAGTTTAATGGGGGGAGGTCAGCCCCAGCATTTT
TRBJ2-5,TRBV18,many,TRBD1,CASSRGQGETQYF,TGTGCCAGCTCACGAGGACAGGGGGAGACCCAGTACTTC
TRBJ1-5,TRBV9,many,.,CASSGNKGFQPQHF,TGTGCCAGCAGCGGTAATAAAGGGTTTCAGCCCCAGCATTTT
TRBJ2-1,TRBV11-3,many,TRBD1,CASSSTGDHEQFF,TGTGCCAGCAGCTCAACAGGGGACCATGAGCAGTTCTTC
TRBJ2-1,TRBV7-9,many,.,CASSFSLDPGVEQFF,TGTGCCAGCAGCTTTAGCTTGGATCCCGGGGTTGAGCAGTTCTTC
TRBJ1-2,TRBV25-1,many,.,CASSGGTNYGYTF,TGTGCCAGCAGTGGCGGCACGAACTATGGCTACACCTTC
TRBJ2-1,TRBV29-1,.,.,CSAEGGRSSYNEQFF,TGCAGCGCAGAAGGGGGTAGGAGCTCCTACAATGAGCAGTTCTTC
TRBJ1-5,TRBV28,many,.,CASSSSSLWARVSKPQHF,TGTGCCAGCAGCTCGTCGTCGCTGTGGGCGAGGGTATCCAAGCCCCAGCATTTT